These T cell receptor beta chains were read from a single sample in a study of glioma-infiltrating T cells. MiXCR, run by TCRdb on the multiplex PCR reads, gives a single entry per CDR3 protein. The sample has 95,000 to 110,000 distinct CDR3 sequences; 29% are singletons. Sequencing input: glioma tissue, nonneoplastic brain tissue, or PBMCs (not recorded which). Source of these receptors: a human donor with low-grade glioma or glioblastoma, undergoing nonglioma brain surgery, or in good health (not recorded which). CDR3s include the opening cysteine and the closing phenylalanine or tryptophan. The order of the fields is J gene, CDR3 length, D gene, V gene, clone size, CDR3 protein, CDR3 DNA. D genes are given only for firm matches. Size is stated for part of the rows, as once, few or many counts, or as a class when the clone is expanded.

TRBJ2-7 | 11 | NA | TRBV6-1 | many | CASTGKYEQYF | TGTGCCAGTACAGGGAAATACGAGCAGTACTTC
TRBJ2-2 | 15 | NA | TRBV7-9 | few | CASSFQGQYTGELFF | TGTGCCAGCAGCTTTCAGGGTCAGTACACCGGGGAGCTGTTTTTT
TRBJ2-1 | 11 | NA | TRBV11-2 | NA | CVRMDSPPRFF | TGTGTCAGAATGGATTCTCCGCCTCGCTTCTTC
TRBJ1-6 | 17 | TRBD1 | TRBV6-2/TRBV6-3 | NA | CASIRDRGSAYNSPLHF | TGTGCCAGCATCCGGGACAGGGGATCCGCCTATAATTCACCCCTCCACTTC
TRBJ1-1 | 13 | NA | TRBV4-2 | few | CASSRRENTEAFF | TGTGCCAGCAGCCGTAGAGAGAACACTGAAGCTTTCTTT
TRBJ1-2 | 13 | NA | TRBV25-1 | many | CASSVIGTRGYTF | TGTGCCAGCAGTGTAATCGGGACACGGGGCTACACCTTC
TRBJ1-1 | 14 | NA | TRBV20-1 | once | CSATLSHLGAQAFF | TGCAGTGCTACTCTTAGCCATCTGGGCGCTCAAGCTTTCTTT
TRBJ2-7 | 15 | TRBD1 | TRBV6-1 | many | CASSEARTGTAEQYF | TGTGCCAGCAGTGAAGCGCGGACAGGGACGGCCGAGCAGTACTTC
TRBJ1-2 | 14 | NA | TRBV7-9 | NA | CASSFPGGGYGYTF | TGTGCCAGCAGCTTCCCCGGGGGCGGCTATGGCTACACCTTC
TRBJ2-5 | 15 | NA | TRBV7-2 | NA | CASSLGGWQADTQYF | TGTGCCAGCAGCTTAGGTGGATGGCAGGCAGATACCCAGTACTTC
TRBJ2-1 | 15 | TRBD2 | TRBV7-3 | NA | CASSFQTGGRNEQFF | TGTGCCAGCAGCTTCCAAACGGGGGGGCGCAATGAGCAGTTCTTC
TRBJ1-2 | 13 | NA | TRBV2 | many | CASSLTVGGGYTF | TGTGCCAGCAGTCTGACAGTAGGCGGTGGCTACACCTTC
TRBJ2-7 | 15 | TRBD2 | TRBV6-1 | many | CASSTSAGGEGEQYF | TGTGCCAGCAGTACATCTGCGGGGGGGGAAGGCGAGCAGTACTTC
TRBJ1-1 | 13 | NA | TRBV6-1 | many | CASTPAPNTEAFF | TGTGCCAGCACCCCAGCCCCGAACACTGAAGCTTTCTTT
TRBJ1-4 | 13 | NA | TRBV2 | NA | CASRGTEGGKLFF | TGTGCCAGCAGAGGGACGGAAGGGGGAAAACTGTTTTTT
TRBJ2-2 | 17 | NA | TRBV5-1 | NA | CASSPRPGLVNTGELFF | TGCGCCAGCAGCCCACGTCCGGGGCTAGTGAACACCGGGGAGCTGTTTTTT
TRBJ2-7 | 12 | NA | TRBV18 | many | CASSERRDEQYF | TGTGCCAGCTCAGAAAGGAGGGATGAGCAGTACTTC
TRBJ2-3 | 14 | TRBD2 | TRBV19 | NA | CASSTGPGGDTQYF | TGTGCCAGTAGCACGGGCCCGGGGGGAGATACGCAGTATTTT
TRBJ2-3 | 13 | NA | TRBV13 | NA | CASSSPPPRPQYF | TGTGCCAGCAGCTCCCCGCCCCCTCGGCCGCAGTATTTT
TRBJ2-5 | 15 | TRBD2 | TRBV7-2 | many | CASSLSRSGAETQYF | TGTGCCAGCAGCTTATCGCGGAGCGGGGCGGAGACCCAGTACTTC
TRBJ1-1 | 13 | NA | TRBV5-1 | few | CASSNRVNTEAFF | TGCGCCAGCAGCAACAGGGTTAACACTGAAGCTTTCTTT
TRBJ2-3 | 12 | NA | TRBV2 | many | CASSEQGYTQYF | TGTGCCAGCAGTGAACAGGGCTATACGCAGTATTTT
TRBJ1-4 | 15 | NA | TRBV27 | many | CASRSPGSVEEKLFF | TGTGCCAGCAGATCTCCGGGCTCCGTTGAAGAAAAACTGTTTTTT
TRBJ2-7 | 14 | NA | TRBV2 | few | CASIKAGLRYEQYF | TGTGCCAGCATAAAGGCAGGGTTGAGATACGAGCAGTACTTC
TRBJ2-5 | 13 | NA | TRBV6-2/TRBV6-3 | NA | CASRQEDRETQYF | TGTGCCAGCAGACAGGAGGACCGAGAGACCCAGTACTTC
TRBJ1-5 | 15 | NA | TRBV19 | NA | CASSIEEGFNQPQHF | TGTGCCAGTAGTATAGAGGAGGGTTTCAATCAGCCCCAGCATTTT
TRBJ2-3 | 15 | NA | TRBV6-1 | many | CASSQQGSSTDTQYF | TGTGCCAGCAGTCAACAGGGATCAAGCACAGATACGCAGTATTTT
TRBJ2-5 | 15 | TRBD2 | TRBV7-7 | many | CASSATSGGKETQYF | TGTGCTAGCAGCGCAACTAGCGGGGGAAAAGAGACCCAGTACTTC
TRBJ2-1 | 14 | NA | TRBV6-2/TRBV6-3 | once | CASSLRDFVYKQFF | TGTGCCAGCAGTCTCCGGGACTTTGTATATAAGCAGTTCTTC
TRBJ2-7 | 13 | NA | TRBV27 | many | CASSLFNPGEQYF | TGTGCCAGCAGTTTATTTAACCCTGGGGAGCAGTACTTC
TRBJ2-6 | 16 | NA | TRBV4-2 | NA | CASSLGGGSGANVLTF | TGTGCCAGCAGCTTAGGAGGGGGCTCTGGGGCCAACGTCCTGACTTTC
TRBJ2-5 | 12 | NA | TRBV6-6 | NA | CASSSTTRSWFF | TGTGCCAGCAGCTCCACAACCCGTAGTTGGTTCTTC
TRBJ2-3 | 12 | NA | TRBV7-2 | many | CASSASTDTQYF | TGTGCCAGCTCAGCCTCCACAGATACGCAGTATTTT
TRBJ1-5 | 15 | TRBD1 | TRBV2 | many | CASKGQTHSNQPQHF | TGTGCCAGCAAGGGACAGACCCATAGCAATCAGCCCCAGCATTTT
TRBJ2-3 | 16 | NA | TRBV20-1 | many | CSARGPHALYTDTQYF | TGCAGTGCTAGGGGTCCCCATGCACTATACACAGATACGCAGTATTTT
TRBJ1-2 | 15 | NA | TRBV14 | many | CASSQVGTENYGYTF | TGTGCCAGCAGCCAAGTCGGGACGGAGAACTATGGCTACACCTTC
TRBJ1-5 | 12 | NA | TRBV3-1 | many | CASSHSGSPQHF | TGTGCCAGCAGCCACTCCGGTTCGCCCCAGCATTTT
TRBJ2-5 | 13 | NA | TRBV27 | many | CASREWDRETQYF | TGTGCCAGCAGAGAATGGGATCGAGAGACCCAGTACTTC
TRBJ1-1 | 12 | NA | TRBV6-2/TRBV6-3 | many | CASSYFPTEAFF | TGTGCCAGCAGTTACTTTCCCACTGAAGCTTTCTTT
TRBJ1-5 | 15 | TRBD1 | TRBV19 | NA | CASSNDRGSNEPQHF | TGTGCCAGTAGCAACGACAGGGGGAGCAATGAGCCCCAGCATTTT
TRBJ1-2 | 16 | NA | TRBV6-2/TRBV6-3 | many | CASSYSTELSNYGYTF | TGTGCCAGCAGTTACTCGACGGAGCTATCCAACTATGGCTACACCTTC
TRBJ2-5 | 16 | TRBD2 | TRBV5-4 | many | CASSPGSGGVQETQYF | TGTGCCAGCAGTCCAGGTTCGGGAGGTGTTCAAGAGACCCAGTACTTC
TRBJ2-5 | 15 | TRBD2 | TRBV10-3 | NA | CAISEKAGGGGTQYF | TGTGCCATCAGTGAGAAAGCGGGGGGTGGAGGGACCCAGTACTTC
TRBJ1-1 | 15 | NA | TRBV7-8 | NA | CASSSRDRVNTEAFF | TGTGCCAGCAGCTCAAGGGACCGAGTGAACACTGAAGCTTTCTTT
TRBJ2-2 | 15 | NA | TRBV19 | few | CASTLGKTDTGELFF | TGTGCCAGTACCTTAGGGAAGACTGACACCGGGGAGCTGTTTTTT
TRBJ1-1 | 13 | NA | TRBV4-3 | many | CASSQDVEGEAFF | TGCGCCAGCAGCCAAGATGTAGAGGGTGAAGCTTTCTTT
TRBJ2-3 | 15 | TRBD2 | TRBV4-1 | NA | CAGSQPGGGSDTQYF | TGCGCCGGCAGCCAACCCGGGGGGGGGTCGGATACGCAGTATTTT
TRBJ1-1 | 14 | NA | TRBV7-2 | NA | CASRASSESLEAFF | TGTGCCAGCAGAGCTAGCTCGGAAAGCCTTGAAGCTTTCTTT
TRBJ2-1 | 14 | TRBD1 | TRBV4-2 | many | CASRRTGGKDEQFF | TGTGCCAGCAGAAGAACAGGGGGAAAGGATGAGCAGTTCTTC
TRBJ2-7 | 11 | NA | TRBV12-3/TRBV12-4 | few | CASSPGTEQYF | TGTGCCAGCAGCCCGGGTACTGAGCAGTACTTC
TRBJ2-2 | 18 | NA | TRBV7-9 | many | CASSLSTLTASSTGELFF | TGTGCCAGCAGCTTAAGTACCTTGACAGCCTCTTCCACCGGGGAGCTGTTTTTT
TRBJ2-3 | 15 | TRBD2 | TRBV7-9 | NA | CASSLGTSGFPPEYF | TGTGCCAGCAGCCTCGGGACTAGCGGTTTTCCCCCGGAGTATTTT
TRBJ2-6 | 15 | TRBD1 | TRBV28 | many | CASSTTGVGANVLTF | TGTGCCAGCAGTACCACAGGGGTTGGGGCCAACGTCCTGACTTTC
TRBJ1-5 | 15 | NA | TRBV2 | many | CASSGWRDGNQPQHF | TGTGCCAGCAGTGGATGGAGGGATGGCAATCAGCCCCAGCATTTT
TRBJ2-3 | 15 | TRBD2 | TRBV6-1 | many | CASRASGGTGDTQYF | TGTGCCAGCAGGGCTAGCGGGGGGACCGGAGATACGCAGTATTTT
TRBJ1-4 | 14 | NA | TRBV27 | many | CASSAGPLNEKLFF | TGTGCCAGCAGTGCGGGACCGCTTAATGAAAAACTGTTTTTT
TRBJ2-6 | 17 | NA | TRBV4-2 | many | CASSQELEGYGANVLTF | TGTGCCAGCAGCCAAGAATTGGAGGGTTATGGGGCCAACGTCCTGACTTTC